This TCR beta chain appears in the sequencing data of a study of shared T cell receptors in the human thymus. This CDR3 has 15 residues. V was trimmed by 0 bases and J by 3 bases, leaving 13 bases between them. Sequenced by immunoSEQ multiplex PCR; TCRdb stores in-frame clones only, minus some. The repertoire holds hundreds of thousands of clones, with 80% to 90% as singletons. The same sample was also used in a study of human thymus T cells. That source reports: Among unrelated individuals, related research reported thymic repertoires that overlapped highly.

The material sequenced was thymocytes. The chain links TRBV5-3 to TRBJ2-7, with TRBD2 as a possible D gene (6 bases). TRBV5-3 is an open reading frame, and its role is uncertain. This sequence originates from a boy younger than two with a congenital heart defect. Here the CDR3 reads CARSLAWRDGYEQYF. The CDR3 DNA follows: TGTGCCAGAAGCTTGGCCTGGAGGGATGGCTACGAGCAGTACTTC.